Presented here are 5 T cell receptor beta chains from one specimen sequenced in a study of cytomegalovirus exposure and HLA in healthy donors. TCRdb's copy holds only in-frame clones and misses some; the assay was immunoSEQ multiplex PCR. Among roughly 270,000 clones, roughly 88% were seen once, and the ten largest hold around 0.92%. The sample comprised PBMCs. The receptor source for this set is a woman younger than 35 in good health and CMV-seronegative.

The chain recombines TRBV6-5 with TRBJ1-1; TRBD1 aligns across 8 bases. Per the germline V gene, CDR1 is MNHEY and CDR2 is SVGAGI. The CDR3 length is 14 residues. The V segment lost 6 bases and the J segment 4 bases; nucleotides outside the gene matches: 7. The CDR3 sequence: CASRPTGGGTEAFF. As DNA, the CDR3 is TGTGCCAGCAGGCCTACAGGGGGAGGCACTGAAGCTTTCTTT.

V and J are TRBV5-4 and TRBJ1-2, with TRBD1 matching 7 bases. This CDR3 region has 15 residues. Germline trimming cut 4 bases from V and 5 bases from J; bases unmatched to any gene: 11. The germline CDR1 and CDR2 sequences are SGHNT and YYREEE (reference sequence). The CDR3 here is CASSLSDRAQYGYTF. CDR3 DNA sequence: TGTGCCAGCAGCCTGAGTGACAGGGCACAGTATGGCTACACCTTC. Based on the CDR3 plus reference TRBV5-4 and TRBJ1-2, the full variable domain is ETGVTQSPTHLIKTRGQQVTLRCSSQSGHNTVSWYQQALGQGPQFIFQYYREEENGRGNFPPRFSGLQFPNYSSELNVNALELDDSALYLCASSLSDRAQYGYTFGSGTRLTVV.

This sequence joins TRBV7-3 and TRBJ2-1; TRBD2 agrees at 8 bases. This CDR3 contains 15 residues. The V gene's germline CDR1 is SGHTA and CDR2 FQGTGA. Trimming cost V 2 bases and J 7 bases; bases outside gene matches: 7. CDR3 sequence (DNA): TGTGCCAGCAGCTTAGCGGGAGGAGACTTGAATGAGCAGTTCTTC. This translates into CASSLAGGDLNEQFF. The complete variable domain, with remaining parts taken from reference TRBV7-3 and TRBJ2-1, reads GAGVSQTPSNKVTEKGKYVELRCDPISGHTALYWYRQSLGQGPEFLIYFQGTGAADDSGLPNDRFFAVRPEGSVSTLKIQRTERGDSAVYLCASSLAGGDLNEQFFGPGTRLTVL.

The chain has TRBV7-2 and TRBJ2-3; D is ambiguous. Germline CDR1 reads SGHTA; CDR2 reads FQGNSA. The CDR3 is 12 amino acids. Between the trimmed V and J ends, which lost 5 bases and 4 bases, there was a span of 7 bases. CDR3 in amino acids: CASSPPADTQYF. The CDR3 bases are TGTGCCAGCAGCCCCCCGGCAGATACGCAGTATTTT. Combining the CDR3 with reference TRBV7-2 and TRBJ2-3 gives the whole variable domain GAGVSQSPSNKVTEKGKDVELRCDPISGHTALYWYRQSLGQGLEFLIYFQGNSAPDKSGLPSDRFSAERTGGSVSTLTIQRTQQEDSAVYLCASSPPADTQYFGPGTRLTVL.

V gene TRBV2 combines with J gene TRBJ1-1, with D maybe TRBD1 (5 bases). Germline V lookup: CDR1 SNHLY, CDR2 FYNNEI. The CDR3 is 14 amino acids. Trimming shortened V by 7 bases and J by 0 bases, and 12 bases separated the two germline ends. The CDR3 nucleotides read TGTGCCAGCACCGCGGGACCCATGAACACTGAAGCTTTCTTT. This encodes CASTAGPMNTEAFF.